The sequence of this T cell receptor beta chain was determined in a study of OX40 agonist ivuxolimab in advanced cancers. Study overall: Therapy given before enrollment (anti-PD-1, anti-PD-L1 or anti-CTLA-4) was allowed, and over 35% had some. General study results and limits: Researchers did not establish what antigens the expanded peripheral T cells target.

V shed 5 bases and J shed 5 bases, with 15 bases lying between them. Germline CDR1 and CDR2: ENHRY and SYGVKD. There are 14 residues in the CDR3. Clones were sequenced by immunoSEQ multiplex PCR, and TCRdb holds only the in-frame ones, with some missing. Here the sample spans approximately 60,000 clones, around 80% being singletons. This clone was recorded once. Its antigen is not identified. The material was CD4+ or CD8+ T cells sorted from blood, obtained in a trial of the OX40 agonist ivuxolimab. The sequence came from an adult with an advanced solid tumor such as melanoma, head and neck, liver or kidney cancer. The rearrangement joins TRBV10-3 to TRBJ2-5, with D possibly matching TRBD2 (7 bases). The CDR3 nucleotides are TGTGCCATCAGTACGAGGGGGGGCACTGAGACCCAGTACTTC. It encodes CAISTRGGTETQYF.